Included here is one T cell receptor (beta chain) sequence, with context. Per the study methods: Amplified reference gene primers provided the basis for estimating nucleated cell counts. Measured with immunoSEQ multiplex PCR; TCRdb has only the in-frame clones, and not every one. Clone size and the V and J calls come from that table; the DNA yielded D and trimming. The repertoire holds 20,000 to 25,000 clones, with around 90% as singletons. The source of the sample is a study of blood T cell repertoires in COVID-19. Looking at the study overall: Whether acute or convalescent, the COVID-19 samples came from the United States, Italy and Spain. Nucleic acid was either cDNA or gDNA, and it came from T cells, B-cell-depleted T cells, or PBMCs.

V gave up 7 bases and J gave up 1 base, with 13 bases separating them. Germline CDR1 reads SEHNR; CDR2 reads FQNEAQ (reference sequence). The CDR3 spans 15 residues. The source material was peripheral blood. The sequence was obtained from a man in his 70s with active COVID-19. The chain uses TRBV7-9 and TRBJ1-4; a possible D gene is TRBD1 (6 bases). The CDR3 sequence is CASNTLQGTNEKLFF. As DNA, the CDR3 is TGTGCCAGCAACACACTACAGGGAACTAATGAAAAACTGTTTTTT.